These T cell receptor beta chains were read from a single sample in a study of blood T cells in healthy people across ages. TCRdb redid the calling of the 5' RACE reads with MiXCR, one entry per CDR3 protein. The sample comprises about 970,000 distinct CDR3 sequences, just over 50% of which are singletons, and around 21% rests with the top ten. Sequencing was carried out using blood. The receptors stem from an older woman in good health. Both conserved end residues are part of each CDR3. Fields, in order: J gene, D gene, V gene, clone size, CDR3 protein, CDR3 DNA. A D gene is named only where the DNA matches it firmly. Only part of the rows carry a size: once, few, many, or a class if the clone is expanded.

J: TRBJ2-4; D: TRBD2; V: TRBV6-1; size: .; CDR3: CASEPGLYTDTQYF; DNA: TGTGCCAGCGAACCGGGACTATACACAGATACGCAGTACTTC
J: TRBJ2-2; D: TRBD2; V: TRBV2; size: .; CDR3: CASSNREAGELFF; DNA: TGTGCCAGCAGTAACCGGGAGGCCGGGGAGCTGTTTTTT
J: TRBJ2-7; D: TRBD2; V: TRBV15; size: once; CDR3: CATSRVRAGGEQYF; DNA: TGTGCCACCAGCAGAGTCCGAGCGGGAGGCGAGCAGTACTTC
J: TRBJ2-7; D: TRBD1; V: TRBV6-6; size: many; CDR3: CASSTTGLSYEQYF; DNA: TGTGCCAGCAGTACGACAGGGTTATCCTACGAGCAGTACTTC
J: TRBJ2-2; D: TRBD2; V: TRBV12-3/TRBV12-4; size: .; CDR3: CASSFEAGVAGELFF; DNA: TGTGCCAGCAGTTTTGAAGCGGGAGTGGCCGGGGAGCTGTTTTTT
J: TRBJ1-6; D: .; V: TRBV18; size: .; CDR3: CASSQDRYNSPLHF; DNA: TGTGCCAGCTCCCAGGACAGATATAATTCACCCCTCCACTTT
J: TRBJ2-4; D: .; V: TRBV7-2; size: .; CDR3: CASSPSQPKNIQYF; DNA: TGTGCCAGCAGCCCCAGTCAACCTAAAAACATTCAGTACTTC
J: TRBJ1-2; D: .; V: TRBV6-2/TRBV6-3; size: few; CDR3: CASTMPGGYTF; DNA: TGTGCCAGCACTATGCCAGGTGGCTACACCTTC
J: TRBJ2-5; D: .; V: TRBV25-1; size: few; CDR3: CASSESRGYQETQYF; DNA: TGTGCCAGCAGTGAATCTCGGGGGTACCAAGAGACCCAGTACTTC
J: TRBJ1-6; D: TRBD1; V: TRBV20-1; size: .; CDR3: CSARDMGQTGIYNSPLHF; DNA: TGCAGTGCTAGAGATATGGGACAGACTGGGATCTATAATTCACCCCTCCACTTT
J: TRBJ2-1; D: .; V: TRBV5-1; size: .; CDR3: CASSAEGLATYNEQFF; DNA: TGCGCCAGCAGCGCCGAGGGACTCGCTACCTACAATGAGCAGTTCTTC
J: TRBJ2-1; D: TRBD2; V: TRBV25-1; size: .; CDR3: CASGRLAETYNEQFF; DNA: TGTGCCAGCGGGAGACTAGCGGAGACCTACAATGAGCAGTTCTTC
J: TRBJ2-4; D: TRBD2; V: TRBV20-1; size: .; CDR3: CSARDLVTSGDLAKNIQYF; DNA: TGCAGTGCTAGAGACTTGGTGACTAGCGGTGATCTAGCCAAAAACATTCAGTACTTC
J: TRBJ2-3; D: TRBD2; V: TRBV6-2/TRBV6-3; size: once; CDR3: CASIGSGRRNTQYF; DNA: TGTGCCAGCATCGGTAGCGGGAGGAGGAATACGCAGTATTTT
J: TRBJ1-1; D: TRBD1; V: TRBV4-1; size: few; CDR3: CASSQPTGGHTEAFF; DNA: TGCGCCAGCAGCCAACCCACAGGGGGTCACACTGAAGCTTTCTTT
J: TRBJ1-5; D: .; V: TRBV20-1; size: .; CDR3: CSAGGSTTNSNQPQHF; DNA: TGCAGTGCTGGGGGGAGTACCACTAATAGCAATCAGCCCCAGCATTTT
J: TRBJ2-7; D: TRBD1; V: TRBV3-1; size: .; CDR3: CASSQDQLGTGVLYEQYF; DNA: TGTGCCAGCAGCCAAGATCAATTGGGGACAGGGGTATTATACGAGCAGTACTTC
J: TRBJ2-5; D: .; V: TRBV28; size: .; CDR3: CASSQGPETQYF; DNA: TGCGCCAGCAGCCAAGGGCCGGAGACCCAGTACTTC
J: TRBJ1-1; D: .; V: TRBV7-2; size: .; CDR3: CASSPPATGPTEAFF; DNA: TGTGCCAGCAGCCCACCGGCTACAGGGCCAACTGAAGCTTTCTTT
J: TRBJ2-7; D: TRBD2; V: TRBV4-1; size: .; CDR3: CASSHPPLAGDPEQYF; DNA: TGCGCCAGCAGCCATCCCCCCCTAGCGGGAGATCCCGAGCAGTACTTC
J: TRBJ2-5; D: TRBD2; V: TRBV28; size: .; CDR3: CASSSPAGGSETQYF; DNA: TGTGCCAGCAGTTCCCCAGCGGGAGGGTCGGAGACCCAGTACTTC
J: TRBJ1-2; D: .; V: TRBV29-1; size: .; CDR3: CSVRANYGYTF; DNA: TGCAGCGTTAGGGCCAACTATGGCTACACCTTC
J: TRBJ1-5; D: TRBD1; V: TRBV15; size: .; CDR3: CATSRTGPKPQHF; DNA: TGTGCCACCAGTCGGACAGGACCGAAGCCCCAGCATTTT
J: TRBJ2-3; D: .; V: TRBV3-1; size: few; CDR3: CASSPVLGQRNTDTQYF; DNA: TGTGCCAGCAGCCCGGTCTTAGGACAGCGAAACACAGATACGCAGTATTTT
J: TRBJ2-1; D: .; V: TRBV5-1; size: .; CDR3: CASSLVTGYSYNEQFF; DNA: TGCGCCAGCAGCTTGGTTACAGGCTACTCCTACAATGAGCAGTTCTTC
J: TRBJ1-1; D: .; V: TRBV6-1; size: .; CDR3: CASSRPPSRGGNTEAFF; DNA: TGTGCCAGCAGCCGACCCCCCTCTAGGGGGGGTAACACTGAAGCTTTCTTT
J: TRBJ2-3; D: .; V: TRBV5-1; size: .; CDR3: CASSLVRTDGTDTQYF; DNA: TGCGCCAGCAGCTTGGTCAGGACTGATGGCACAGATACGCAGTATTTT
J: TRBJ2-3; D: .; V: TRBV4-1; size: .; CDR3: CASSPPGVRVGDTQYF; DNA: TGCGCCAGCAGCCCCCCGGGGGTCAGGGTGGGGGATACGCAGTATTTT
J: TRBJ2-1; D: TRBD2; V: TRBV6-5; size: few; CDR3: CASIGTSGNKQFF; DNA: TGTGCCAGCATAGGGACTAGCGGGAATAAGCAGTTCTTC
J: TRBJ1-6; D: TRBD1; V: TRBV3-1; size: .; CDR3: CASKPGQGSSPLHF; DNA: TGTGCCAGCAAACCGGGACAGGGTTCTTCACCCCTCCACTTT
J: TRBJ2-7; D: .; V: TRBV21-1; size: .; CDR3: CASSKRRASSSYEQYF; DNA: TGTGCCAGCAGCAAACGGCGGGCGTCGAGCTCCTACGAGCAGTACTTC
J: TRBJ2-1; D: TRBD2; V: TRBV4-3; size: few; CDR3: CASSQASGRLAEPQQFF; DNA: TGCGCCAGCAGCCAAGCTTCTGGTCGACTAGCGGAACCCCAGCAGTTCTTC
J: TRBJ1-6; D: .; V: TRBV12-3/TRBV12-4; size: few; CDR3: CASRAESSYNSPLHF; DNA: TGTGCCAGCAGAGCCGAAAGCTCCTATAATTCACCCCTCCACTTT
J: TRBJ2-5; D: .; V: TRBV18; size: .; CDR3: CASSPRPQQETQYF; DNA: TGTGCCAGCTCACCACGGCCACAGCAAGAGACCCAGTACTTC
J: TRBJ2-1; D: .; V: TRBV13; size: once; CDR3: CASSGVDRYNEQFF; DNA: TGTGCCAGCAGCGGAGTAGACCGTTACAATGAGCAGTTCTTC
J: TRBJ1-3; D: .; V: TRBV7-9; size: once; CDR3: CASSFGGLGNTIYF; DNA: TGTGCCAGCAGCTTTGGGGGGCTCGGAAACACCATATATTTT
J: TRBJ2-7; D: TRBD1; V: TRBV6-5; size: .; CDR3: CASSPPGTGREQYF; DNA: TGTGCCAGCAGTCCTCCCGGGACAGGTAGGGAGCAGTACTTC
J: TRBJ1-6; D: .; V: TRBV7-8; size: .; CDR3: CASSLRQPPLHF; DNA: TGTGCCAGCAGCCTACGACAGCCACCCCTCCACTTT
J: TRBJ2-7; D: .; V: TRBV14; size: .; CDR3: CASGDRVPPYEQYF; DNA: TGTGCCAGCGGGGATCGGGTGCCTCCCTACGAGCAGTACTTC